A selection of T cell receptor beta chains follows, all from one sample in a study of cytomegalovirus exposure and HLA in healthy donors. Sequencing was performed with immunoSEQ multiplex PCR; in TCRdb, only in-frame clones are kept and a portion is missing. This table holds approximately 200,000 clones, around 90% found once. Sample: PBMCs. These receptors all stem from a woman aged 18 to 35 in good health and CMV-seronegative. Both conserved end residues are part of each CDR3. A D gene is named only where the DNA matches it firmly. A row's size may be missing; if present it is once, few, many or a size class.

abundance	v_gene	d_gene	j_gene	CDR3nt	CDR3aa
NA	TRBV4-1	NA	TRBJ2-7	TGCGCCAGCAGCCAAGATCTTGGGACTTACTACGAGCAGTACTTC	CASSQDLGTYYEQYF
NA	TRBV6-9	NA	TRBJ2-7	TGTGCCAGCGGCGGTCTTCTGGAGGGAGAGACCTACGAGCAGTACTTC	CASGGLLEGETYEQYF
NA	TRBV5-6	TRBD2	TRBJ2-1	TGTGCCAGCAGTCTTTTCCCAGCGGGGATTTACAATGAGCAGTTCTTC	CASSLFPAGIYNEQFF
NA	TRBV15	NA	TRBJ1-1	TGTGCCACCAGTCCGGACAGGAACACTGAAGCTTTCTTT	CATSPDRNTEAFF
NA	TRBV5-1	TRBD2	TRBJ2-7	TGCGCCAGCAGCTCGGGACTATCATCCTACGAGCAGTACTTC	CASSSGLSSYEQYF
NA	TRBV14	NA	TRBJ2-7	TGTGCCAGCAGCCCCCGACGGGGAACCTACGAGCAGTACTTC	CASSPRRGTYEQYF
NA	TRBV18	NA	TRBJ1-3	TGTGCCAGCTCAAGGGGGACCTCTGGAAACACCATATATTTT	CASSRGTSGNTIYF
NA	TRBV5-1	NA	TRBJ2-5	TGCGCCAGCAGCTTGGCCGGGAGCCAAGAGACCCAGTACTTC	CASSLAGSQETQYF
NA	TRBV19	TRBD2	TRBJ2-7	TGTGCCAGTAGTCTGACTAGCGGGAGTGAAGACGAGCAGTACTTC	CASSLTSGSEDEQYF
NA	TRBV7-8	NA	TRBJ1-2	TGTGCCAGCAGCTTAAACAGGGCCGAATATGGCTACACCTTC	CASSLNRAEYGYTF
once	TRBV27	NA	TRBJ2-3	TGTGCCAGCAGTTTAAGTGAGCGGCGGATGCAGTATTTT	CASSLSERRMQYF
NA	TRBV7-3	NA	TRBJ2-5	TGTGCCAGCACTCCTGAAGAGACCCAGTACTTC	CASTPEETQYF
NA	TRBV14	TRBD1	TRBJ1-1	TGTGCCAGCCGGGACAGGGGCAACACTGAAGCTTTCTTT	CASRDRGNTEAFF
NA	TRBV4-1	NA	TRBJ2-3	TGCGCCAGCAGCCAGCAGGGAGGATGGGATACGCAGTATTTT	CASSQQGGWDTQYF
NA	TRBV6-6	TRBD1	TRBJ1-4	TGTGCCAGCAGCCCTGGGGACAGAGAAAAACTGTTTTTT	CASSPGDREKLFF
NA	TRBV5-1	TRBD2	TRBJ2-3	TGCGCCAGCAGCACCAGACTAGCGGGAGGGTACACAGATACGCAGTATTTT	CASSTRLAGGYTDTQYF
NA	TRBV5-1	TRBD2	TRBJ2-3	TGCGCCAGCAGCTCATCCGGTGCGGGAGGGGCAGATACGCAGTATTTT	CASSSSGAGGADTQYF
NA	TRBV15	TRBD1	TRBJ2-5	TGTGCCACCAGCACCGACCCCCAGGGGGCTGGGACCCAGTACTTC	CATSTDPQGAGTQYF
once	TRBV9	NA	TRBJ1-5	TGTGCCAGCAGCGTATCAGGGCTCAATCAGCCCCAGCATTTT	CASSVSGLNQPQHF
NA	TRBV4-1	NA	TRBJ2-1	TGCGCCAGCAGCGGGACTCACTTCAATGAGCAGTTCTTC	CASSGTHFNEQFF
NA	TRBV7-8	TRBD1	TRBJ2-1	TGTGCCAGCAACTCAGGACAGGGCTACTACAATGAGCAGTTCTTC	CASNSGQGYYNEQFF
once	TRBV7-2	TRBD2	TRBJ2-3	TGTGCCAGCAGCCTTGGACTAGCGGGAGCATCAGGGGATACGCAGTATTTT	CASSLGLAGASGDTQYF
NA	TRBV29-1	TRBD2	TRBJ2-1	TGCAGCGTTGAAGTGGGGGGACTAGCGGGGGTCTACAATGAGCAGTTCTTC	CSVEVGGLAGVYNEQFF
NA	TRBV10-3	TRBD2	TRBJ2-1	TGTGCCATCATGGGGGGGGACTACTACAATGAGCAGTTCTTC	CAIMGGDYYNEQFF
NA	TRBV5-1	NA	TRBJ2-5	TGCGCCAGCAACGACGATTGGGGGGAAGATCGGACCCAGTACTTC	CASNDDWGEDRTQYF
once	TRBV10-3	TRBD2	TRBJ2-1	TGTGCCATCAGTGAGACCGAGGGACTACTGGGGCTCTTC	CAISETEGLLGLF
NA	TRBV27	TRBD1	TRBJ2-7	TGTGCCAGCAGTTCGACAGGGGTCTACGAGCAGTACTTC	CASSSTGVYEQYF
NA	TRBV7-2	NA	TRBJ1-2	TGTGCCAGCAGCTCTTTCCCTGGGGCCACACTAAACTATGGCTACACCTTC	CASSSFPGATLNYGYTF
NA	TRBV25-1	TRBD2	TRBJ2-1	TGTGCCAGCAGCCTGGGACTAGCGGGATGGAATGAGCAGTTCTTC	CASSLGLAGWNEQFF
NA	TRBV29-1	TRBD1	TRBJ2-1	TGCAGCACGGAGGGGGCAGGGGGCGCCCACAATGAGCAGTTCTTC	CSTEGAGGAHNEQFF
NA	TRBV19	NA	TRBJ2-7	TGTGCCAGTAGTATAGTCCCTGTTAATAGCTCCTACGAGCAGTACTTC	CASSIVPVNSSYEQYF
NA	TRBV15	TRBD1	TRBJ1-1	TGTGCCACCAGCAGATGGGGACAGTCCACTGAAGCTTTCTTT	CATSRWGQSTEAFF
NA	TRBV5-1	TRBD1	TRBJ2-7	TGCGCCAGCAGCTTTGGAACCCTCCGGGACAGAGGAGACGAGCAGTACTTC	CASSFGTLRDRGDEQYF
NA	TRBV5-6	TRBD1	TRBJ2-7	TGTGCCAGCAGCCCGCCCCCGGGACAGGGTTACGAGCAGTACTTC	CASSPPPGQGYEQYF
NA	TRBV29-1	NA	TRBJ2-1	TGCAGCGTTGGGGAATTTGACAGATACAATGAGCAGTTCTTC	CSVGEFDRYNEQFF
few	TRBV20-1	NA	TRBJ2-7	TGCAGTGCTATCCTCACTATCGAGCAGTACTTC	CSAILTIEQYF
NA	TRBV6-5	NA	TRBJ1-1	TGTGCCAGCAGTTTGACAGAGAACACTGAAGCTTTCTTT	CASSLTENTEAFF
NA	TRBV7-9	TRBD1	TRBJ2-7	TGTGCCAGCAGCTCCGGACAGGGAGCTCTGTACGAGCAGTACTTC	CASSSGQGALYEQYF
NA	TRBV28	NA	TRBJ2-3	TGTGCAATCCGGGAGCATGGCACAGATACGCAGTATTTT	CAIREHGTDTQYF
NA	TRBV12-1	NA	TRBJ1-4	TGTGCCAGCAGCTGGCTGGGAGGACTGTTTTTT	CASSWLGGLFF
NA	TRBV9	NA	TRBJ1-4	TGTGCCAGCAGCGTAGGGGTAACCGGGGCTAATGAAAAACTGTTTTTT	CASSVGVTGANEKLFF
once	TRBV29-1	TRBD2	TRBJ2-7	TGCAGCGTTTTAGCGGGAGATGGGCCCGGGGGGACCTACGAGCAGTACTTC	CSVLAGDGPGGTYEQYF
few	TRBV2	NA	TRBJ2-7	TGTGCCAGCAGTATGGCAGGGAACCACGAGCAGTACTTC	CASSMAGNHEQYF
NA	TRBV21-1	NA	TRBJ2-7	TGTGCCAGCAGCAAAGCACCCGGGAGGCGGTACGAGCAGTACTTC	CASSKAPGRRYEQYF
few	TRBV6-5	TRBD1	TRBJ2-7	TGTGCCAGCAGCCCGACAGGGTACGAGCAGTACTTC	CASSPTGYEQYF
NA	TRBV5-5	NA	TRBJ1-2	TGTGCCAGCAGCTTTAGCAGTGGCTACACCTTC	CASSFSSGYTF
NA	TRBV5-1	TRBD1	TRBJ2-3	TGCGCCAGCACCCACAGGGGGTTCACAGATACGCAGTATTTT	CASTHRGFTDTQYF
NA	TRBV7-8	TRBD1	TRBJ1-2	TGTGCCAGCAGCTCAACTCCCTTACAGGGGGCGCTTGATGGCTACACCTTC	CASSSTPLQGALDGYTF
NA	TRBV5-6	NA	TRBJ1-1	TGTGCCAGCAGCCCCGTTGGGGCACAGGGGAACACTGAAGCTTTCTTT	CASSPVGAQGNTEAFF
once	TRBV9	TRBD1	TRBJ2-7	TGTGCCAGCAGCGCCGGGACAGGGGGGTACGAGCAGTACTTC	CASSAGTGGYEQYF
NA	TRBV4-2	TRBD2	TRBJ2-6	TGTGCCAGCAGCCTACCCTTAGCGGGAGGGCCGGATGGGGCCAACGTCCTGACTTTC	CASSLPLAGGPDGANVLTF
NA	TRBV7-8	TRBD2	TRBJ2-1	TGTGCCAGCAGGCCGCTAGCGGGAGATAACAATGAGCAGTTCTTC	CASRPLAGDNNEQFF
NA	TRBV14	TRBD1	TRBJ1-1	TGTGCCAGCAGCCAAACCGGGACAGCCATGAACACTGAAGCTTTCTTT	CASSQTGTAMNTEAFF
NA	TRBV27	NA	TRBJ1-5	TGTGCCAGCAGTTTTCTTGGCAATCAGCCCCAGCATTTT	CASSFLGNQPQHF